Below are 27 T cell receptor beta chains sequenced from a single sample in a study of CD8 T cells in Susac syndrome. It was with random hexamers that roughly 0.45 to 1 ug RNA was reverse transcribed. Each CDR3 protein gets one entry after TCRdb re-called the immunoSEQ multiplex PCR reads with MiXCR. The sample holds some 150,000 distinct CDR3 sequences, approximately 94% seen once. Sample: CD8+ T cells from PBMCs. These receptors were collected from a human donor with multiple sclerosis.

The chain couples TRBV6-1 to TRBJ1-1; D unclear. The germline V and J ends were trimmed by 5 bases and 3 bases, with 19 bases remaining between them. Germline V lookup: CDR1 MNHNS, CDR2 SASEGT. This CDR3 has 16 amino acids. The CDR3 loop is CASSIILKGPHTEAFF. The CDR3 coding sequence is TGTGCCAGCAGTATAATCCTTAAGGGCCCACACACTGAAGCTTTCTTT.

The chain joins TRBV30 to TRBJ2-7; possibly TRBD2 for D (6 bases). CDR3 length: 12 amino acids. V lost 4 bases and J lost 1, with 8 bases in between. Germline CDR1 GTSNPN, CDR2 SVGIG (reference sequence). Here the CDR3 DNA reads TGTGCCTGGATGGGGGGATCCTACGAGCAGTACTTC. Protein product: CAWMGGSYEQYF.

The chain uses TRBV27 and TRBJ2-7, with D maybe TRBD1 (6 bases). The length of the CDR3 is 16 residues. Germline CDR1 reads MNHEY; CDR2 reads SMNVEV (reference sequence). Deletions cut 0 bases from V and 3 bases from J, with 15 bases between. The CDR3 DNA reads TGTGCCAGCAGTTTATCTCCCCCCGAACAGGGCTACGAGCAGTACTTC. Translation: CASSLSPPEQGYEQYF.

The chain's CDR3 is CASEPGGHETQYF. DNA of the CDR3: TGTGCCAGCGAGCCGGGGGGGCACGAGACCCAGTACTTC. This chain joins TRBV6-5 and TRBJ2-5; the match to TRBD2 covers 8 bases. The V gene end was trimmed by 8 bases and the J gene end by 5 bases; junction bases not matched to a gene: 7. Germline V gene data show CDR1 as MNHEY and CDR2 as SVGAGI. CDR3 length equals 13 residues.

The rearrangement links TRBV30 to TRBJ1-1; D is possibly TRBD1 (5 bases). Germline CDR1 is GTSNPN and CDR2 is SVGIG (reference sequence). The CDR3 is 13 amino acids. Trimming shortened V by 1 base and J by 4 bases, and 10 bases separated the two germline ends. The CDR3 DNA reads TGTGCCTGGAGTGCCCTGGGGACCACTGAAGCTTTCTTT. It codes for CAWSALGTTEAFF.

V usage is TRBV9 and J usage is TRBJ1-1, with 11 bases identical to TRBD1. The germline CDR1 and CDR2 sequences are SGDLS and YYNGEE. The CDR3 totals 15 residues. V dropped 3 bases and J dropped 5; count of bases not matched to a gene: 6. CDR3 region: CASSALGQGATEAFF. CDR3 DNA: TGTGCCAGCAGCGCCCTAGGACAGGGGGCAACTGAAGCTTTCTTT.

This chain uses TRBV10-2 with TRBJ2-2; unclear D gene. The CDR3 sequence is 13 residues long. Germline V gene sequence: CDR1 WSHSY, CDR2 SAAADI. The V and J ends lost 3 bases and 3 bases respectively, with 5 bases between them. CDR3 bases: TGCGCCAGCAGTGACGACCACACCGGGGAGCTGTTTTTT. Protein: CASSDDHTGELFF.

This chain connects TRBV6-2 or TRBV6-3 to TRBJ2-1; D gene unclear. Germline V gene lookup returns CDR1 MNHEY and CDR2 SVGEGT. The CDR3 is 14 amino acids. Trimming pared 8 bases from V and 0 bases from J, leaving 11 bases between. Written as DNA, the CDR3 is TGTGCCAGCTCGGTCTCGAGCTCCTACAATGAGCAGTTCTTC. It is translated as CASSVSSSYNEQFF.

The chain has TRBV25-1 and TRBJ2-7; tentative D call: TRBD1 (5 bases). Germline assignment: CDR1 MGHDK and CDR2 SYGVNS. V lost 11 bases, J lost 1 base, and 15 bases lay in between. The length of the CDR3 is 13 residues. CDR3 nucleotide sequence: TGTGCCCCCCGGCAGGGTGAGTCCTACGAGCAGTACTTC. As protein: CAPRQGESYEQYF.

This clonotype has just a few counts. V and J are TRBV27 and TRBJ1-1, with D possibly being TRBD1 (6 bases). The ends were cut back, 5 bases at V and 1 base at J, with 8 bases in the middle. Germline values: CDR1 MNHEY, CDR2 SMNVEV (reference sequence). The length of the CDR3 is 13 residues. CDR3 DNA sequence: TGTGCCAGCAGTCAGGGACAGAACACTGAAGCTTTCTTT. It encodes CASSQGQNTEAFF.

This clonotype has more than one count but fewer than ten. The chain links TRBV27 to TRBJ2-7, with 9 positions matching TRBD1. The CDR3 consists of 14 residues. J gave up 2 bases and V 3 bases, and 2 bases lay outside the gene matches. CDR1 and CDR2 from the germline V gene are MNHEY and SMNVEV (reference sequence). As DNA, the CDR3 is TGTGCCAGCAGTTTGGGACAGGGAACCTACGAGCAGTACTTC. This encodes CASSLGQGTYEQYF.

The gene calls are TRBV20-1 and TRBJ2-7; 7 positions agree with TRBD2. CDR1 DFQATT and CDR2 SNEGSKA come from the germline V gene (reference sequence). This CDR3 is built from 15 residues. The junction had 9 bases not matched to a gene; V was cut back by 0 bases and J by 4 bases. CDR3 DNA sequence: TGCAGTGCTAGAGATCGGGGGGAGTTGGAGTACGAGCAGTACTTC. It is translated as CSARDRGELEYEQYF.

V and J are TRBV20-1 and TRBJ2-1; TRBD1 matches 9 bases. Germline values: CDR1 DFQATT, CDR2 SNEGSKA (reference sequence). The CDR3 is 18 residues long. Trimming removed 1 base from V and 3 bases from J; junction bases left unmatched: 13. CDR3 sequence reads: CSARAGQGIYPYYNEQFF. As DNA, the CDR3 is TGCAGTGCTAGAGCGGGACAGGGAATTTATCCCTACTACAATGAGCAGTTCTTC.

The gene calls are TRBV12-3 or TRBV12-4 and TRBJ2-1; D is undetermined. Deletions cut 1 base from V and 6 bases from J, with 7 bases between. The CDR3 loop spans 13 amino acids. CDR3: CASSLDPGNEQFF. CDR3 DNA: TGTGCCAGCAGTTTAGACCCCGGCAATGAGCAGTTCTTC.

This chain links TRBV29-1 with TRBJ2-1, with 11 bases that match TRBD2. The germline V gene encodes CDR1 SQVTM and CDR2 ANQGSEA. The junction had 3 bases not matched to a gene; V was cut back by 4 bases and J by 4 bases. The CDR3 contains 14 residues. The CDR3 DNA reads as TGCAGCGTTGCGGCTAGCGGGGGGTACAATGAGCAGTTCTTC. Encoded protein: CSVAASGGYNEQFF.

The genes are TRBV2 and TRBJ2-1, with D unresolved. V was shortened by 10 bases and J by 3 bases, with 10 bases between the two germline ends. The CDR3 has 12 amino acids. Germline V lookup: CDR1 SNHLY, CDR2 FYNNEI. In nucleotides, the CDR3 is TGTGCCATAGGGTCCGACTACAATGAGCAGTTCTTC. Translated: CAIGSDYNEQFF.

This chain uses TRBV7-9 with TRBJ1-1; TRBD1 agrees at 9 bases. CDR3 size: 17 residues. The V and J ends lost 2 bases and 4 bases, in that order; junction bases with no gene match: 11. The germline V gene has CDR1 SEHNR and CDR2 FQNEAQ (reference sequence). The CDR3 here is CASSLMGQGSLSTEAFF. CDR3 DNA: TGTGCCAGCAGCTTAATGGGACAGGGCAGTCTTAGCACTGAAGCTTTCTTT.

This sequence joins TRBV7-9 and TRBJ2-3; no firm D call. Germline assignment: CDR1 SEHNR and CDR2 FQNEAQ (reference sequence). Trimming left V 1 base short and J 2 bases short, with 10 bases between. The CDR3 contains 15 residues. CDR3 region: CASSLGFVVTDTQYF. The CDR3 bases are TGTGCCAGCAGCTTAGGTTTTGTGGTCACAGATACGCAGTATTTT.

DNA of the CDR3: TGTGCCAGCAGCTTACGAGAGAGGGGGACTGAAGCTTTCTTT. It translates to CASSLRERGTEAFF. This chain uses TRBV7-9 with TRBJ1-1; maybe TRBD1 (6 bases). The germline gives CDR1 SEHNR, CDR2 FQNEAQ (reference sequence). This CDR3 spans 14 amino acids. V lost 2 bases, J lost 5 bases, and 12 bases lay in between.

As for this clonotype: At one boundary the junction diverges from the germline segment, which might be a read error. The rearrangement joins TRBV12-5 to TRBJ1-5, with D possibly matching TRBD1 (6 bases). Per the germline V gene, CDR1 is LGHNT and CDR2 is FRNRAP. This CDR3 contains 19 residues. CDR3 DNA: TGTGCTAGTAGTTTGGCCGGCAGGGGCCCCTCCTATAGCAATCAGCCCCAGCATTTT. This encodes CASSLAGRGPSYSNQPQHF.

V and J are TRBV30 and TRBJ2-3, with a possible D match to TRBD1 (6 bases). Trimming removed 4 bases from V and 0 bases from J, with 11 bases in between. CDR3 length: 14 residues. Germline V gene data show CDR1 as GTSNPN and CDR2 as SVGIG (reference sequence). The CDR3 here is CAWIVDSSTDTQYF. In DNA, the CDR3 is TGTGCCTGGATTGTGGACAGTAGCACAGATACGCAGTATTTT.

CDR3 sequence (DNA): TGCAGCGTTGTAAGGGGAAAACGGTTGGATGAGCAGTTCTTC. Protein sequence: CSVVRGKRLDEQFF. The chain employs TRBV29-1 and TRBJ2-1; weak D call: TRBD1 (5 bases). V was cut by 4 bases and J by 8 bases, with 18 bases left in between. In germline, CDR1 is SQVTM, CDR2 ANQGSEA. This CDR3 region has 14 residues.

The chain uses TRBV29-1 and TRBJ1-5; D is unclear. Germline-derived CDR1 and CDR2 are SQVTM and ANQGSEA. Trimming removed 6 bases from V and 5 bases from J, with 11 bases in between. The CDR3 totals 12 residues. DNA of the CDR3: TGCAGCGTAACGGGAGACGATCAGCCCCAGCATTTT. Its protein product is CSVTGDDQPQHF.

This clonotype was detected a few times. V is TRBV5-6 and J is TRBJ2-7, with TRBD2 as a possible D gene (6 bases). Germline V gene sequence: CDR1 SGHDT, CDR2 YYEEEE. The CDR3 loop spans 13 amino acids. V was trimmed by 4 bases and J by 2 bases, leaving 10 bases between them. The CDR3 region has the DNA TGTGCCAGCAGCCCCCGCGGGGCCTACGAGCAGTACTTC. This gives the protein CASSPRGAYEQYF.

The rearrangement links TRBV5-6 to TRBJ1-6; 7 bases map to TRBD1. Per germline, CDR1 SGHDT and CDR2 YYEEEE. The J segment lost 10 bases and the V segment lost 3 bases, leaving 13 bases of the junction unmatched. The CDR3 totals 16 residues. The CDR3 protein is CASSSNYRGRESPLHF. Here the CDR3 DNA reads TGTGCCAGCAGCTCGAATTACAGGGGAAGAGAATCACCCCTCCACTTT.

The chain combines TRBV25-1 with TRBJ1-2; the match to TRBD1 covers 8 bases. Germline V CDR1 and CDR2: MGHDK, SYGVNS. CDR3 size: 13 residues. V trimming: 8 bases; J trimming: 3 bases; junction bases outside the gene matches: 5. The CDR3 here is CASAGQGDYGYTF. CDR3 nucleotides: TGTGCCAGCGCCGGACAGGGCGACTATGGCTACACCTTC.

The chain joins TRBV7-3 to TRBJ1-1; D gene ambiguous. Trimming cost V 4 bases and J 5 bases, with 14 bases left between them. In germline, CDR1 is SGHTA, CDR2 FQGTGA. The CDR3 is 14 residues long. CDR3 DNA: TGTGCCAGCAGCTCCCGAGGGAATGGTACTGAAGCTTTCTTT. This gives the protein CASSSRGNGTEAFF.